A selection of T cell receptor beta chains follows, all from one sample in a study of metastatic and nonmetastatic thyroid tumors. TCRdb called clones again from the PCR reads with MiXCR. There are 3,800 or so clones in the sample; under 45% occur only once, and 25% to 30% lies in the top ten. Sequencing was performed on adjacent normal tissue. Source of these receptors: a female donor with papillary thyroid cancer or a benign thyroid nodule (not recorded which). Some clones in this sample may be carry-over from other donors' samples. The CDR3 runs from the conserved cysteine through the conserved F or W. The order of the fields is V gene, J gene, D gene, clone size, CDR3 protein, CDR3 DNA. D genes are given only for firm matches. The listing skips clone size in some rows; elsewhere it reads once, few, many or a size class.

v_gene: TRBV6-5; j_gene: TRBJ1-2; d_gene: TRBD1; abundance: -; CDR3aa: CASSYHGQGAIRGYTF; CDR3nt: TGTGCCAGCAGTTACCACGGACAGGGGGCCATCCGGGGCTACACCTTC
v_gene: TRBV15; j_gene: TRBJ1-3; d_gene: -; abundance: few; CDR3aa: CATSRDRGSGNTIYF; CDR3nt: TGTGCCACCAGCAGAGATAGGGGTAGTGGAAACACCATATATTTT
v_gene: TRBV3-1; j_gene: TRBJ2-2; d_gene: -; abundance: -; CDR3aa: CASSPRTVNTGELFF; CDR3nt: TGTGCCAGCAGCCCTAGGACGGTTAACACCGGGGAGCTGTTTTTT
v_gene: TRBV28; j_gene: TRBJ1-1; d_gene: -; abundance: -; CDR3aa: CASRPGDTLNTEAFF; CDR3nt: TGTGCCAGCAGGCCCGGGGACACCCTGAACACTGAAGCTTTCTTT
v_gene: TRBV7-3; j_gene: TRBJ2-1; d_gene: TRBD2; abundance: -; CDR3aa: CASRETGLALNEQFF; CDR3nt: TGTGCCAGCAGGGAAACGGGACTAGCGCTAAATGAGCAGTTCTTC
v_gene: TRBV19; j_gene: TRBJ2-7; d_gene: -; abundance: few; CDR3aa: CASSIQETVSSYEQYF; CDR3nt: TGTGCCAGTAGTATACAAGAGACGGTGAGCTCCTACGAGCAGTACTTC
v_gene: TRBV20-1; j_gene: TRBJ1-5; d_gene: -; abundance: -; CDR3aa: CSATGSGVNQPQHF; CDR3nt: TGCAGTGCTACGGGGTCCGGGGTGAATCAGCCCCAGCATTTT
v_gene: TRBV28; j_gene: TRBJ2-6; d_gene: -; abundance: few; CDR3aa: CASSYTTSGANVLTF; CDR3nt: TGTGCCAGCAGTTATACAACCTCTGGGGCCAACGTCCTGACTTTC
v_gene: TRBV27; j_gene: TRBJ2-1; d_gene: TRBD2; abundance: -; CDR3aa: CASSLRGGPHEQFF; CDR3nt: TGTGCCAGCAGTCTGCGCGGGGGGCCCCATGAGCAGTTCTTC
v_gene: TRBV6-1; j_gene: TRBJ1-5; d_gene: TRBD1; abundance: few; CDR3aa: CASSVQGARNQPQHF; CDR3nt: TGTGCCAGCAGTGTACAGGGGGCGCGGAATCAGCCCCAGCATTTT
v_gene: TRBV2; j_gene: TRBJ2-7; d_gene: -; abundance: -; CDR3aa: CATGPGQTSYEQYF; CDR3nt: TGTGCCACCGGCCCGGGGCAGACCTCCTACGAGCAGTACTTC
v_gene: TRBV2; j_gene: TRBJ2-7; d_gene: -; abundance: few; CDR3aa: CASSVVGPYEQYF; CDR3nt: TGTGCCAGCAGTGTGGTCGGCCCCTACGAGCAGTACTTC
v_gene: TRBV20-1; j_gene: TRBJ1-5; d_gene: -; abundance: -; CDR3aa: CSARDPSPYQPQHF; CDR3nt: TGCAGTGCTAGAGATCCCAGCCCCTATCAGCCCCAGCATTTT
v_gene: TRBV14; j_gene: TRBJ1-2; d_gene: -; abundance: large; CDR3aa: CASSYGVYGYTF; CDR3nt: TGTGCCAGCAGCTACGGGGTCTATGGCTACACCTTC
v_gene: TRBV20-1; j_gene: TRBJ2-7; d_gene: TRBD2; abundance: -; CDR3aa: CSASGTSSYEQYF; CDR3nt: TGCAGTGCTTCCGGGACTAGTTCCTACGAGCAGTACTTC
v_gene: TRBV7-2; j_gene: TRBJ2-7; d_gene: TRBD2; abundance: -; CDR3aa: CASSYGTSFYEQYF; CDR3nt: TGTGCCAGCAGCTATGGGACTAGCTTCTACGAGCAGTACTTC
v_gene: TRBV11-1; j_gene: TRBJ2-3; d_gene: TRBD2; abundance: -; CDR3aa: CASSPKRLAGVADTQYF; CDR3nt: TGCGCCAGCAGCCCCAAAAGACTAGCGGGAGTGGCAGATACGCAGTATTTT
v_gene: TRBV30; j_gene: TRBJ1-5; d_gene: -; abundance: large; CDR3aa: CAFSTGTNYQPQHF; CDR3nt: TGTGCCTTTTCGACCGGGACAAATTATCAGCCCCAGCATTTT
v_gene: TRBV9; j_gene: TRBJ2-1; d_gene: -; abundance: -; CDR3aa: CASSVDEGGYNEQFF; CDR3nt: TGTGCCAGCAGCGTAGACGAGGGCGGCTACAATGAGCAGTTCTTC
v_gene: TRBV2; j_gene: TRBJ1-4; d_gene: TRBD1; abundance: -; CDR3aa: CASSGLWDRGRGFGNHEKLFF; CDR3nt: TGTGCCAGCAGTGGACTATGGGACAGGGGGCGCGGTTTTGGGAACCATGAAAAACTGTTTTTT